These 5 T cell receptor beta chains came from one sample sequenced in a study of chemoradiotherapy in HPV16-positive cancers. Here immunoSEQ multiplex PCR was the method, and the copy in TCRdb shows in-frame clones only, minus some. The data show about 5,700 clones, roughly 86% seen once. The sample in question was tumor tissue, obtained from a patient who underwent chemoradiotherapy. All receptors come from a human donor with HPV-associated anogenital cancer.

The CDR3 DNA reads TGTGCCAGCAGCAAAACTAGCGGGTTCTCCTACGAGCAGTACTTC. Translated: CASSKTSGFSYEQYF. The rearrangement joins TRBV28 to TRBJ2-7; 9 bases map to TRBD2. The germline V gene has CDR1 MDHEN and CDR2 SYDVKM. Unmatched junction bases numbered 6, after V lost 6 bases and J lost 0 bases. This CDR3 contains 15 residues.

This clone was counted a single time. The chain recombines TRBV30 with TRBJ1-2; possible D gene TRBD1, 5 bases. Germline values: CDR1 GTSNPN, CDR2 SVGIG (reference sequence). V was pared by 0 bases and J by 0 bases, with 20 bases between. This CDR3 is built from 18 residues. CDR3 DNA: TGTGCCTGGAGTGTACCCTCTTCTTGGGACTTCGCTAACTATGGCTACACCTTC. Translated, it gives CAWSVPSSWDFANYGYTF.

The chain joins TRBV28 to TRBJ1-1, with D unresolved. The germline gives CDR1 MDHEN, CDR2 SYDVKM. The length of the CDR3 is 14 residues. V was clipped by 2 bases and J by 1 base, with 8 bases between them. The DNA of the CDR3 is TGTGCCAGCAGTTTAACAGTCCGGAACACTGAAGCTTTCTTT. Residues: CASSLTVRNTEAFF.

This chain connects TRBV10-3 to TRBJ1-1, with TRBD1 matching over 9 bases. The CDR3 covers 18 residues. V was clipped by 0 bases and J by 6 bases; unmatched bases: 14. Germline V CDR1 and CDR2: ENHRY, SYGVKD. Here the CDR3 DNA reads TGTGCCATCAGTGAGTCCGGTTTAATTGGACAGGGGAAGGCTGAAGCTTTCTTT. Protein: CAISESGLIGQGKAEAFF.

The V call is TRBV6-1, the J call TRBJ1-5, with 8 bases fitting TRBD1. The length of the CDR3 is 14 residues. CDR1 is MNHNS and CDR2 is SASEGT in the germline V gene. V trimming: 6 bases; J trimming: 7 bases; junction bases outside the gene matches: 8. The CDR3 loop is CASSEDRARQPQHF. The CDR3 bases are TGTGCCAGCAGCGAGGACAGGGCGAGACAGCCCCAGCATTTT.